The T cell receptor beta chain under discussion was sequenced for a study of Graves' ophthalmopathy and Graves' hyperthyroidism. General study results and limits: A model of 13 signatures distinguished ophthalmopathy from stable hyperthyroidism at less than 90% sensitivity and 70% to 84% specificity. Blood shared most expanded thyroid clonotypes above 0.001 frequency.

As the template, RNA transcripts were used to amplify TCR beta CDR3 regions. The first round was an RT-PCR with HTBI primers, and the second round was a multiplex PCR. Using its own MiXCR run on the multiplex PCR reads, TCRdb lists one record per CDR3 protein. The sample includes 500,000 to 600,000 distinct CDR3 sequences, approximately 37% of them seen just once. This clonotype was counted at least ten times. Its antigen is still unknown. Certain patients were not enrolled. These were patients with other autoimmune diseases, uncontrolled infections, pregnancy or lactation. The V segment lost 6 bases and the J segment 0 bases; nucleotides outside the gene matches: 6. The CDR3 spans 15 residues. The germline V gene encodes CDR1 LGHDT and CDR2 YNNKEL (reference sequence).

The receptor was derived from an adult man with Graves' hyperthyroidism. The chain links TRBV3-1 to TRBJ1-1, with 8 nucleotides matching TRBD1. Sequences were obtained from peripheral blood or thyroid tissue (not recorded which). The CDR3, as DNA: TGTGCCAGCAGTCCAAGGACAGGGATGAACACTGAAGCTTTCTTT. Its protein product is CASSPRTGMNTEAFF.